The entry below gives a single T cell receptor beta chain sequence along with its context. No antigen is known for it. The sample carries other DNA sequences with the same CDR3. For each subset, genomic DNA was distributed in equal portions over several immunoSEQ plates. The repertoire was sequenced with immunoSEQ multiplex PCR; TCRdb's copy has only in-frame clones and lacks some. The sample records roughly 2.4 million clones, approximately 94% being singletons. This entry belongs to a study of shared clonotypes between healthy human individuals. Findings of the study overall: Researchers found naive subsets generally carried larger estimated richness than memory subsets.

Each of the donors was a healthy adult who was HIV-negative and had not had a recent acute infection or vaccination. CD45RA+ naive and CD45RA-negative memory subsets were separated from CD4+ cells. V lost 4 bases, J lost 4 bases, and 8 bases lay in between. Looked up from germline, CDR1 is SQVTM and CDR2 is ANQGSEA. CDR3 length: 12 amino acids. The material sequenced was naive CD4+ T cells sorted from blood. Subset defined: CD45RA+ positively selected. The chain joins TRBV29-1 to TRBJ1-5; D is unclear. The sequence was obtained from a man aged 18 to 35 in good health. CDR3 nucleotide sequence: TGCAGCGTTGGAGAGGGAAATCAGCCCCAGCATTTT. The encoded protein is CSVGEGNQPQHF.